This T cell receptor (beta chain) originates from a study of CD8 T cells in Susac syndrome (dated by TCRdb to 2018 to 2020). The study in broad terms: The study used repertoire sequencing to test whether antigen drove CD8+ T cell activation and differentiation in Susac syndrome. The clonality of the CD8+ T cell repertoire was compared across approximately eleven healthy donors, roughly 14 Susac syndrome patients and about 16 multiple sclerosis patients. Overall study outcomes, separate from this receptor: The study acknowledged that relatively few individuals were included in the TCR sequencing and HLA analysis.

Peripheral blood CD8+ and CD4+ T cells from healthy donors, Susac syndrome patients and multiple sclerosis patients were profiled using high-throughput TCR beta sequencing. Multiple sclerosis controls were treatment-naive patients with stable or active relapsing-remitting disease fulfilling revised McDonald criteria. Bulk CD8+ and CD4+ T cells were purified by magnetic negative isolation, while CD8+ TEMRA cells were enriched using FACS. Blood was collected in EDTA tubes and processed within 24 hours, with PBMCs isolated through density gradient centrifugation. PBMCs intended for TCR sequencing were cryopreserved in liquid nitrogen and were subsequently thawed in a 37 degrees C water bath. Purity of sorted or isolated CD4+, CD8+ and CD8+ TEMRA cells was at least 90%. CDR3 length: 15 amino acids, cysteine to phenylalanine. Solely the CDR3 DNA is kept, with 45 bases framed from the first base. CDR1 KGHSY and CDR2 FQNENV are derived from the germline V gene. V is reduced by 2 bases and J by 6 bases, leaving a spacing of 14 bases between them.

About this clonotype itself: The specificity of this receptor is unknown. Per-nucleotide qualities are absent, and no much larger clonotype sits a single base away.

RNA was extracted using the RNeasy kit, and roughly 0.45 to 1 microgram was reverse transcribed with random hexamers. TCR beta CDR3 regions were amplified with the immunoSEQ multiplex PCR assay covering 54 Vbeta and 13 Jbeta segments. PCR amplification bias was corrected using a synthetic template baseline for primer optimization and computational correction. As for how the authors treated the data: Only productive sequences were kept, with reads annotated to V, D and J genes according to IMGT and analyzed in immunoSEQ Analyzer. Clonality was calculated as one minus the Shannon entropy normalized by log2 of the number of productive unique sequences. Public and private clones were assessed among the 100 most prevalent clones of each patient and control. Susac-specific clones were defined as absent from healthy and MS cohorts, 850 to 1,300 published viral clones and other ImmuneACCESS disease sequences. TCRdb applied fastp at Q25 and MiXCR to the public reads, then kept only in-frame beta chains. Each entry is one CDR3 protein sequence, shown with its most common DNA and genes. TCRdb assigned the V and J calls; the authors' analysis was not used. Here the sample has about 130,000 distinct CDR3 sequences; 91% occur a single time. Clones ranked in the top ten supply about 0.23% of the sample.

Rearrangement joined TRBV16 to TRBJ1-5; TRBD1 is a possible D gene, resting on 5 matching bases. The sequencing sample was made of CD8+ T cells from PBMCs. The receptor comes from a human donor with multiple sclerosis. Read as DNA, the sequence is TGTGCCAGCAGCCAACATGGGGGGGGGAGTCAGCCCCAGCATTTT. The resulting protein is CASSQHGGGSQPQHF.